One sample yielded the 21 T cell receptor beta chains listed below, sequenced in a study of T cells after yellow fever vaccination. TCRdb analysed the 5' RACE reads with MiXCR anew, one entry per CDR3 protein. Of 250,000 to 350,000 distinct CDR3 sequences in the sample, 6.8% are singletons; the top ten hold around 17%. Sequenced material: PBMCs, taken about 41 days after the first yellow fever vaccination. Receptor source: a man aged 18 to 30 who received the YFV17D yellow fever vaccine.

This clonotype was seen at least ten times. At one boundary the junction diverges from the germline segment, which might be a read error. The rearrangement links TRBV7-2 to TRBJ2-3; D assignment may be TRBD1 or TRBD2 (5 bases each). The CDR3 has 13 amino acids. Germline loops: CDR1 SGHTA, CDR2 FQGNSA. CDR3 coding DNA: TGTGCCAGCCGCTTGGGGGGCACAGATACGCAGTATTTT. This gives the protein CASRLGGTDTQYF.

The chain recombines TRBV11-1 with TRBJ2-5; TRBD1 matches at 11 bases. Trimming removed 2 bases from V and 5 bases from J; junction bases left unmatched: 16. In germline, CDR1 is SGHAT, CDR2 FQDESV (reference sequence). The length of the CDR3 is 19 residues. The CDR3 DNA follows: TGTGCCAGCAGCTTATCGGCCCGGACAGGGGGCCGGTCAATGGAGACCCAGTACTTC. Translating it yields CASSLSARTGGRSMETQYF.

This clonotype was seen ten or more times. The genes are TRBV5-1 and TRBJ2-2; no clear D gene. Germline values: CDR1 SGHRS, CDR2 YFSETQ. Trimming stripped 5 bases from V and 0 bases from J, with 11 bases between. The CDR3 contains 15 residues. CDR3 nucleotide sequence: TGCGCCAGCAGAGGATATAGTTCGAACACCGGGGAGCTGTTTTTT. Translated: CASRGYSSNTGELFF.

This clonotype was observed many times. The J gene is TRBJ2-2, the V gene TRBV5-1, with 9 bases that match TRBD1. Losses at the gene ends were 5 bases for V and 2 bases for J; bases not matched to a gene: 4. CDR1 is SGHRS, CDR2 YFSETQ, per germline. CDR3 length: 15 amino acids. As DNA, the CDR3 is TGCGCCAGCAGTAAGGGACAGGGAAACACCGGGGAGCTGTTTTTT. This sequence encodes CASSKGQGNTGELFF.

V gene TRBV12-3 or TRBV12-4 combines with J gene TRBJ2-3, with TRBD2 matching 7 bases. V trimming: 1 base; J trimming: 3 bases; junction bases outside the gene matches: 7. The CDR3 extends over 16 amino acids. CDR3 in amino acids: CASSLDIGGNTDTQYF. For the CDR3, the DNA is TGTGCCAGCAGTTTAGACATCGGGGGGAATACAGATACGCAGTATTTT.

This clonotype was counted many times. The chain couples TRBV12-3 or TRBV12-4 to TRBJ1-1; TRBD1 might be the D (5 bases). The CDR3 runs to 15 residues. The V and J ends lost 1 base and 1 base respectively, with 10 bases between them. CDR3 loop: CASSLEGHQNTEAFF. The CDR3 coding sequence is TGTGCCAGCAGTTTAGAAGGACACCAGAACACTGAAGCTTTCTTT.

There are many counts of this clonotype. J is TRBJ2-1 and V is TRBV5-1; no reliable D call. V was trimmed by 0 bases and J by 1 base, leaving 14 bases between them. CDR3 length: 17 residues. Germline V gene data show CDR1 as SGHRS and CDR2 as YFSETQ. CDR3 nucleotide sequence: TGCGCCAGCAGCTTGGGGCAGATTTCCACATCCTACAATGAGCAGTTCTTC. Its translation is CASSLGQISTSYNEQFF.

In its sample, this clonotype was seen a few times. V usage is TRBV28 and J usage is TRBJ1-2; D not certain. The CDR3 loop spans 14 amino acids. V was pared by 2 bases and J by 1 base, with 8 bases between. Germline V CDR1 and CDR2: MDHEN, SYDVKM. The CDR3 sequence is CASSLRQVNYGYTF. CDR3 bases: TGTGCCAGCAGTTTAAGGCAGGTTAACTATGGCTACACCTTC.

This sequence joins TRBV7-8 and TRBJ2-5; D gene ambiguous. The V and J ends lost 3 bases and 1 base respectively, with 9 bases between them. The CDR3 runs to 14 residues. Germline V gene lookup returns CDR1 SGHVS and CDR2 FQNEAQ. The CDR3 sequence is CASSLTYSQETQYF. The CDR3 nucleotides are TGTGCCAGCAGCTTGACTTACAGCCAAGAGACCCAGTACTTC.

This chain joins TRBV6-1 and TRBJ1-1; no definite D call. CDR3 length: 16 amino acids. Germline-derived CDR1 and CDR2 are MNHNS and SASEGT. V lost 1 base and J lost 2, with 14 bases in between. This CDR3 is CASSEVPHAFNTEAFF. DNA for the CDR3: TGTGCCAGCAGTGAAGTCCCCCACGCGTTTAACACTGAAGCTTTCTTT.

This clonotype was observed a few times. This chain uses TRBV5-1 with TRBJ2-1; 7 bases are a match to TRBD2. V trimming: 3 bases; J trimming: 6 bases; junction bases outside the gene matches: 6. The CDR3 loop spans 14 amino acids. Germline V lookup: CDR1 SGHRS, CDR2 YFSETQ. CDR3 nucleotide sequence: TGCGCCAGCAGCTCACTAGCGCGGAGCAATGAGCAGTTCTTC. Amino acid sequence: CASSSLARSNEQFF.

The chain links TRBV18 to TRBJ1-5, with D perhaps matching TRBD1 (5 bases). V lost 3 bases, J lost 2 bases, and 17 bases lay in between. This CDR3 region has 17 residues. CDR1 is KGHSH and CDR2 is LQKENI in the germline V gene. The DNA for the CDR3 is TGTGCCAGCTCACCCCCGGGCAGGGCGGGAGGCAATCAGCCCCAGCATTTT. Its translation is CASSPPGRAGGNQPQHF.

This clonotype has at least ten counts. The chain joins TRBV5-1 to TRBJ1-1; D not resolved. V was trimmed by 3 bases and J by 4 bases, leaving 16 bases between them. Germline assignment: CDR1 SGHRS and CDR2 YFSETQ. CDR3 length equals 15 residues. CDR3 DNA: TGCGCCAGCAGCTCCTATGTCATGCCGGGCACTGAAGCTTTCTTT. Its translation is CASSSYVMPGTEAFF.

This clonotype has a handful of counts. V and J are TRBV5-1 and TRBJ1-4; weak D call: TRBD1 (6 bases). With 0 bases removed from V and 8 bases from J, the gap between germline ends came to 11 bases. This CDR3 spans 14 amino acids. In germline, CDR1 is SGHRS, CDR2 YFSETQ. DNA for the CDR3: TGCGCCAGCAGCTTGGAGGGGGTCGGGGAAAAACTGTTTTTT. It translates to CASSLEGVGEKLFF.

There are many counts of this clonotype. V gene TRBV11-2 combines with J gene TRBJ2-3; no firm D call. This CDR3 region has 12 residues. CDR1 is SGHAT, CDR2 FQNNGV, per germline. V dropped 1 base and J dropped 6 bases, with 5 bases sitting between them. The CDR3 coding sequence is TGTGCCAGCAGCTTAGTTTCGGATACGCAGTATTTT. Amino acid sequence: CASSLVSDTQYF.

This clonotype was observed a few times. The chain joins TRBV5-1 to TRBJ2-3; 8 nucleotides line up with TRBD2. This CDR3 has 19 amino acids. Germline assignment: CDR1 SGHRS and CDR2 YFSETQ. J lost 0 bases, V lost 4 bases, and 16 bases had no gene match. Here the CDR3 DNA reads TGCGCCAGCAGCCACATCCGTGACGCGGGGGGACATAGCACAGATACGCAGTATTTT. Its translation is CASSHIRDAGGHSTDTQYF.

This clonotype was seen more than once but under ten times. V usage is TRBV20-1 and J usage is TRBJ1-1; D is ambiguous. The CDR3 has 12 amino acids. Trimming left V 1 base short and J 4 bases short, with 7 bases between. CDR1 is DFQATT and CDR2 is SNEGSKA in the germline V gene (reference sequence). The DNA of the CDR3 is TGCAGTGCTAGAGTTGAGGGCACTGAAGCTTTCTTT. Encoded protein: CSARVEGTEAFF.

Only a few counts were recorded for this clonotype. V usage is TRBV7-9 and J usage is TRBJ2-2; a possible D gene is TRBD1 (5 bases). CDR1 is SEHNR, CDR2 FQNEAQ, per germline (reference sequence). Between the trimmed V and J ends, which lost 1 base and 3 bases, there was a span of 9 bases. The CDR3 totals 15 residues. The CDR3: CASSLGGLDTGELFF. The DNA for the CDR3 is TGTGCCAGCAGCTTAGGGGGCTTGGACACCGGGGAGCTGTTTTTT.

This clonotype was seen many times. The chain couples TRBV7-9 to TRBJ2-3, with TRBD1 as a possible D gene (6 bases). CDR1 and CDR2 (germline): SEHNR, FQNEAQ (reference sequence). With 5 bases removed from V and 0 bases from J, the gap between germline ends came to 9 bases. The CDR3 spans 14 residues. The CDR3 region is CASSPGASTDTQYF. DNA for the CDR3: TGTGCCAGCAGCCCAGGGGCCAGCACAGATACGCAGTATTTT.

The V call is TRBV4-1, the J call TRBJ1-5, with D maybe TRBD1 (5 bases). The V end was cut by 6 bases, the J end by 5 bases, with 20 bases between. CDR3 length equals 16 residues. In germline, CDR1 is MGHRA, CDR2 YSYEKL. CDR3 protein: CASSPGVGTGDQPQHF. CDR3 in DNA: TGCGCCAGCAGTCCGGGGGTAGGGACCGGAGATCAGCCCCAGCATTTT.

Only a few counts were recorded for this clonotype. This chain connects TRBV27 to TRBJ2-3; 7 bases agree with TRBD2. The CDR3 has 16 residues. CDR1 and CDR2 (germline): MNHEY, SMNVEV (reference sequence). V dropped 3 bases and J dropped 4; count of bases not matched to a gene: 10. Here the CDR3 reads CASSFSYAGEADTQYF. CDR3 nucleotides: TGTGCCAGCAGTTTCTCATACGCGGGGGAGGCAGATACGCAGTATTTT.